This record covers a single T cell receptor beta chain. The antigen is not known. At one end the junction does not follow the germline gene, possibly because of a read error. This sample was taken from a study of T cells in Graves' hyperthyroidism and ophthalmopathy. Study results and caveats: In the blood, most expanded thyroid clonotypes above 0.001 appeared as well.

Those with hyperthyroidism were 18 to 65 years old, newly diagnosed, and ill for under 2 months. The CDR3 regions of TCR beta were amplified from RNA transcripts. The HTBI primer set drove a first-round RT-PCR of the TCR CDR3. A single record per CDR3 protein comes from TCRdb applying MiXCR to the multiplex PCR reads. This table has hundreds of thousands of distinct CDR3 sequences, about 15% appearing once. This CDR3 is built from 16 residues. Germline V lookup: CDR1 MGHRA, CDR2 YSYEKL. The sequence derives from a woman aged 25 to 39 with Graves' hyperthyroidism. Sequencing was done on a sample of blood. This chain uses TRBV4-1 with TRBJ2-2, with D perhaps matching TRBD1 or TRBD2 (5 bases each). CDR3 sequence reads: CASSQGVQGDTGELFF. In DNA form, the CDR3 reads TGTGCCAGCAGCCAAGGGGTCCAGGGAGACACCGGGGAGCTGTTTTTT.